This T cell receptor beta chain was recovered during a study of cytomegalovirus exposure and HLA in healthy donors. Study context: Some 85 million unique TCRs from HLA-typed donors were held in an early data release.

Vbeta (60) and Jbeta (13) primers were used in the PCR. Sequenced by immunoSEQ multiplex PCR; TCRdb stores in-frame clones only, minus some. The table lists some 150,000 clones, about four fifths of them singletons, with around 4.3% in the top ten. Sequencing was performed on PBMCs. The clonotype originates from a man aged 25 to 40 in good health and CMV-seronegative.

The CDR3 DNA reads TGTGCCAGCTCGTACTCCGGGACAGAACAGTTCTTC. This gives the protein CASSYSGTEQFF. V usage is TRBV18 and J usage is TRBJ2-1, with 7 bases aligning to TRBD1. The germline V gene has CDR1 KGHSH and CDR2 LQKENI. The V gene end was trimmed by 6 bases and the J gene end by 13 bases; junction bases not matched to a gene: 9. The CDR3 spans 12 residues.